Below, 21 T cell receptor beta chains from the same sample are listed, as sequenced in a study of beta chain features in type 1 diabetes (dated by TCRdb to 2016 to 2018). What the authors observed across the whole study: Type 1 diabetes patients showed a moderate but significant shortening of TCRB CDR3 length in all four CD4+ subsets.

Receptor libraries were prepared by the immunoSEQ multiplex PCR assay. The entire isolated RNA was reverse transcribed using the High Capacity cDNA Reverse Transcription Kit, and thus expressed TCRB transcripts were sequenced. This immuneACCESS table, as held by TCRdb, lists in-frame sequences with V and J called but not all clones. Of the missing ones, under half trace to an unresolved V gene in checked studies; the others have no known cause. This sample is represented by more than 25,000 clones; roughly half of them were singletons. The ten largest make up 0.3% of the sample. Their target antigens are unknown. The sequencing input was stem cell memory CD4+ T cells from blood. Per the publication, the cell subset or site label means: stem cell-like memory CD4+ T cells. The receptor set was obtained from a man younger than 40 with type 1 diabetes.

The chain combines TRBV7-8 with TRBJ1-2; tentatively, D is TRBD1 (5 bases). The V and J ends lost 5 bases and 3 bases respectively, with 16 bases between them. Per germline, CDR1 SGHVS and CDR2 FQNEAQ. The CDR3 runs to 15 residues. The CDR3 loop reads CASSVTGTPYYGYTF. The CDR3 DNA sequence: TGTGCCAGCAGCGTTACAGGAACCCCTTACTATGGCTACACCTTC.

The chain employs TRBV11-2 and TRBJ2-1; possibly TRBD2 for D (5 bases). The germline V and J ends were trimmed by 2 bases and 7 bases, with 6 bases remaining between them. This CDR3 has 12 residues. In germline, CDR1 is SGHAT, CDR2 FQNNGV. In DNA form, the CDR3 reads TGTGCCAGCAGCTTACGGAGGAATGAGCAGTTCTTC. Encoded protein: CASSLRRNEQFF.

V is TRBV5-1 and J is TRBJ1-4; 7 nucleotides match TRBD1. V dropped 4 bases and J dropped 8; count of bases not matched to a gene: 11. CDR1 is SGHRS and CDR2 is YFSETQ in the germline V gene. The CDR3 spans 15 residues. The chain's CDR3 is CASSQQGQEGEKLFF. CDR3 bases: TGCGCCAGCAGCCAACAGGGGCAGGAGGGAGAAAAACTGTTTTTT.

The chain employs TRBV15 and TRBJ1-3, with 7 bases lining up with TRBD1. Germline V CDR1 and CDR2: LNHNV, YYDKDF (reference sequence). This CDR3 contains 20 residues. Trimming took 0 bases from V and 2 from J; bases not matched to a gene: 16. The CDR3 sequence is CATSRDLQSRKGAAGNTIYF. The CDR3 DNA is TGTGCCACCAGCAGAGATCTTCAAAGTAGAAAGGGGGCAGCTGGAAACACCATATATTTT.

The chain uses TRBV5-4 and TRBJ2-7; D is possibly TRBD2 (5 bases). From germline, CDR1 is SGHNT and CDR2 YYREEE (reference sequence). The CDR3 is 16 residues long. With 0 bases removed from V and 7 bases from J, the gap between germline ends came to 20 bases. The CDR3 loop reads CASSLAGGLKAREQYF. The CDR3 DNA is TGTGCCAGCAGCTTGGCTGGCGGGCTCAAGGCGAGGGAGCAGTACTTC.

CDR3 region: CASSQDIEVQETQYF. The CDR3 DNA sequence: TGTGCCAGCAGCCAAGATATAGAGGTCCAAGAGACCCAGTACTTC. The V and J genes are TRBV4-2 and TRBJ2-5; no firm D call. This CDR3 is built from 15 residues. Germline V gene data show CDR1 as LGHNA and CDR2 as YNFKEQ. The ends were cut back, 0 bases at V and 1 base at J, with 9 bases in the middle.

This chain links TRBV18 with TRBJ2-3; TRBD2 agrees at 9 bases. V shed 0 bases and J 4 bases; nucleotides not matched to a gene: 2. The CDR3 has 15 amino acids. Germline values: CDR1 KGHSH, CDR2 LQKENI. CDR3 sequence: CASSPPSGSPDTQYF. Written as DNA, the CDR3 is TGTGCCAGCTCACCACCTAGCGGGAGCCCAGATACGCAGTATTTT.

This clone has only a few counts. J is TRBJ1-1 and V is TRBV5-1; D possibly corresponds to TRBD1 (5 bases). The CDR3 is made up of 14 amino acids. V lost 5 bases and J lost 5, with 16 bases in between. CDR1 SGHRS and CDR2 YFSETQ come from the germline V gene. CDR3 nucleotide sequence: TGCGCCAGCAGACCCGACAGCGTCGGGACTGAAGCTTTCTTT. Protein product: CASRPDSVGTEAFF.

The chain is built from TRBV29-1 and TRBJ2-1, with D perhaps TRBD1 (5 bases). CDR3 length: 14 amino acids. V was shortened by 7 bases and J by 4 bases, with 17 bases between the two germline ends. Germline V CDR1 and CDR2: SQVTM, ANQGSEA. In DNA, the CDR3 is TGCAGCGGCTCCCCAGGGTCCTTTTACAATGAGCAGTTCTTC. Residues: CSGSPGSFYNEQFF.

The V call is TRBV9, the J call TRBJ2-3; 11 bases are a match to TRBD2. The CDR3 is made up of 17 amino acids. From germline, CDR1 is SGDLS and CDR2 YYNGEE. The V gene end was trimmed by 2 bases and the J gene end by 4 bases; junction bases not matched to a gene: 9. This CDR3 is CASSVIAGGSFADTQYF. DNA of the CDR3: TGTGCCAGCAGCGTCATAGCGGGGGGGTCGTTTGCAGATACGCAGTATTTT.

The V gene is TRBV18, the J gene TRBJ2-3, with unresolved D. Trimming shortened V by 8 bases and J by 0 bases, and 15 bases separated the two germline ends. This CDR3 is 15 amino acids long. Germline V gene lookup returns CDR1 KGHSH and CDR2 LQKENI. The CDR3: CASLPIQFSTDTQYF. The CDR3 bases are TGTGCCAGCCTCCCGATCCAGTTTAGCACAGATACGCAGTATTTT.

This chain uses TRBV11-2 with TRBJ2-1; no clear D gene. Trimming removed 0 bases at V and 3 bases at J, with 12 bases between. Looked up from germline, CDR1 is SGHAT and CDR2 is FQNNGV. The CDR3 has 16 amino acids. Written as DNA, the CDR3 is TGTGCCAGCAGCTTAGAGTGGAACAGTAACTACAATGAGCAGTTCTTC. Protein: CASSLEWNSNYNEQFF.

This clone was observed a few times. The V gene is TRBV30, the J gene TRBJ2-2; 10 nucleotides line up with TRBD2. Germline V lookup: CDR1 GTSNPN, CDR2 SVGIG (reference sequence). V gave up 0 bases and J gave up 9 bases; unmatched junction bases: 7. CDR3 length: 15 amino acids. The CDR3 DNA is TGTGCCTGGAGTGTACCACTAGCGGGGCTCTGGGAGCTGTTTTTT. It encodes CAWSVPLAGLWELFF.

This clone has just one count. The chain is built from TRBV18 and TRBJ2-1; 7 bases fit TRBD1. The CDR3 consists of 16 residues. The germline V gene encodes CDR1 KGHSH and CDR2 LQKENI. With V trimmed by 0 bases and J by 4 bases, 6 bases remained unmatched. The CDR3 DNA reads as TGTGCCAGCTCACCACCAGGTCAGGGGGTATACAATGAGCAGTTCTTC. Amino acid sequence: CASSPPGQGVYNEQFF. Complete variable domain (other parts from reference TRBV18 and TRBJ2-1): NAGVMQNPRHLVRRRGQEARLRCSPMKGHSHVYWYRQLPEEGLKFMVYLQKENIIDESGMPKERFSAEFPKEGPSILRIQQVVRGDSAAYFCASSPPGQGVYNEQFFGPGTRLTVL.

The CDR3 spells CASSARQGPKDGYTF. Written as DNA, the CDR3 is TGTGCCAGTAGTGCCCGACAGGGGCCAAAGGATGGCTACACCTTC. This chain uses TRBV19 with TRBJ1-2; TRBD1 matches at 8 bases. This CDR3 has 15 residues. The trim removed 5 bases at V and 6 bases at J, leaving 11 bases unmatched. Germline V gene sequence: CDR1 LNHDA, CDR2 SQIVND (reference sequence).

Concerning this clone: Compared with germline, one end of the junction differs, possibly owing to a read error. The chain links TRBV4-1 to TRBJ1-2, with 7 bases lining up with TRBD1. Per germline, CDR1 MGHRA and CDR2 YSYEKL. This CDR3 is 15 amino acids long. CDR3: CASSTPGQQTWGYTF. CDR3 nucleotides: TGTGCCAGCAGCACCCCGGGACAGCAGACTTGGGGCTACACCTTC.

This chain links TRBV11-2 with TRBJ1-1; D uncertain. V was clipped by 4 bases and J by 1 base, with 7 bases between them. This CDR3 is built from 13 residues. From germline, CDR1 is SGHAT and CDR2 FQNNGV. CDR3: CASSSSGNTEAFF. Here the CDR3 DNA reads TGTGCCAGCAGCTCTTCAGGGAACACTGAAGCTTTCTTT.

This clone has more than one count but fewer than ten. Here the CDR3 reads CASSWGDRGEKLFF. The CDR3 DNA reads TGTGCCAGCAGCTGGGGGGACAGAGGGGAAAAACTGTTTTTT. V usage is TRBV7-8 and J usage is TRBJ1-4; 7 bases match TRBD1. Germline V gene sequence: CDR1 SGHVS, CDR2 FQNEAQ. The length of the CDR3 is 14 residues. The V gene end was trimmed by 4 bases and the J gene end by 8 bases; junction bases not matched to a gene: 7.

This clone was observed a handful of times. The rearrangement joins TRBV2 to TRBJ2-1, with a weak D call TRBD2 (5 bases). The CDR3 is made up of 12 amino acids. Trimming took off 4 bases at V and 8 bases at J, with 9 bases between the two ends. In germline, CDR1 is SNHLY, CDR2 FYNNEI. In DNA, the CDR3 is TGTGCCAGCAGTGGGGCGGGCGATGAGCAGTTCTTC. It is translated as CASSGAGDEQFF.

V is TRBV11-2 and J is TRBJ1-4; 10 bases map to TRBD1. This CDR3 comprises 16 residues. Looked up from germline, CDR1 is SGHAT and CDR2 is FQNNGV. The ends lost 5 bases at V and 6 bases at J; junction bases unmatched: 9. CDR3 loop: CASSDPGGTGDEKLFF. CDR3 DNA sequence: TGTGCCAGCAGCGACCCGGGGGGGACAGGGGATGAAAAACTGTTTTTT. The whole variable domain, filled in from reference TRBV11-2 and TRBJ1-4, reads EAGVAQSPRYKIIEKRQSVAFWCNPISGHATLYWYQQILGQGPKLLIQFQNNGVVDDSQLPKDRFSAERLKGVDSTLKIQPAKLEDSAVYLCASSDPGGTGDEKLFFGSGTQLSVL.

V and J are TRBV5-1 and TRBJ2-7, with D maybe TRBD1 (5 bases). V was cut by 3 bases and J by 6 bases, with 19 bases left in between. The CDR3 covers 15 residues. In germline, CDR1 is SGHRS, CDR2 YFSETQ. CDR3 DNA: TGCGCCAGCAGCTCCTCGACCCACACAGGAGCCGAGCAGTACTTC. This translates into CASSSSTHTGAEQYF. Using reference TRBV5-1 and TRBJ2-7 for the parts outside the CDR3, the full variable domain is KAGVTQTPRYLIKTRGQQVTLSCSPISGHRSVSWYQQTPGQGLQFLFEYFSETQRNKGNFPGRFSGRQFSNSRSEMNVSTLELGDSALYLCASSSSTHTGAEQYFGPGTRLTVT.